This record looks at one TCR beta chain sequence and its context. A junction boundary mismatches the germline segment, possibly from a read error. The data derive from a study of blood T cells in healthy people across ages. A J-beta primer mix and a sample-barcoded 5' primer were used in a second PCR of about 7 to 12 cycles. TCRdb reanalysed the 5' RACE reads using MiXCR and keeps one entry per CDR3 protein. There are 600,000 to 900,000 distinct CDR3 sequences in the sample; more than 25% occur only once, and approximately 2.9% lies in the top ten. This CDR3 comprises 14 residues. Germline V gene lookup returns CDR1 MGHRA and CDR2 YSYEKL. The sample also formed part of further work on T cells of mothers and their children. As that study records: Each child contributed around 3 million TCR beta CDR3 reads, while each mother contributed over 8 million. Related mother-child pairs shared slightly more overlap than unrelated pairs, but the difference was non-significant.

This TCR came from a boy aged 5-17 years in good health. Source material: blood. The chain joins TRBV4-1 to TRBJ1-2; the match to TRBD1 covers 12 bases. The CDR3 spells CASSHLPGGTGGLF. The CDR3 DNA follows: TGCGCCAGCAGCCACCTGCCGGGAGGGACAGGGGGCCTCTTC.